This T cell receptor (beta chain) is drawn from a study of vaccination and CD4 T cells after COVID-19. This clonotype was recorded a few times. No antigen is known for it. Sequenced with the Oncomine TCR Beta short-read assay was DNA taken from cultured CD4+ T cells. Genomic DNA was isolated from cultured CD4+ T cells. TCRdb re-called the PCR reads with MiXCR, one entry per CDR3 protein. This table holds 7,000 to 9,000 distinct CDR3 sequences, around 32% found once. Treatment meaning: approximately nine-day PBMC culture with coronavirus spike peptide pools or control peptides (ViraFEST assay). The unexposed donor provided CD4+ T cells, which were taken before the COVID-19 pandemic (2011-2018). Germline lookup yields CDR1 SEHNR and CDR2 FQNEAQ (reference sequence). CDR3 length: 15 amino acids. Trimming removed 6 bases from V and 4 bases from J; junction bases left unmatched: 6.

The TCR sequence derives from a human donor in good health. Sequenced material: CD4+ T cells from blood, cultured in vitro. The V gene is TRBV7-9, the J gene TRBJ2-3, with 11 bases identical to TRBD2. CDR3 sequence (DNA): TGTGCCAGCAGGGAAATAGCGGGAGGGGCAGATACGCAGTATTTT. This sequence encodes CASREIAGGADTQYF.